The sequence of this T cell receptor (beta chain) was determined in a study of T-cell reconstitution after alpha-beta-depleted transplantation in children. The study's findings and limits: Several hundred expanded graft clones reportedly were the source of alpha-beta T cells about two months after transplant. Counts and diversity of T cells one year after transplant came mostly from newly produced T cells. High day-60 TCRbeta diversity in some patients came from surviving recipient T cells and thymic progenitors.

From germline, CDR1 is MNHNY and CDR2 SVGAGI (reference sequence). The germline V and J ends were trimmed by 7 bases and 2 bases, with 14 bases remaining between them. CDR3 length: 15 residues. Unique molecular identifiers were incorporated into the prepared TCRbeta library. TCRdb re-derived calls from the PCR reads in MiXCR, one entry per CDR3 protein. The sample lists roughly 220,000 distinct CDR3 sequences, around 7.7% occurring once. This clonotype was counted a few times. What it binds is unknown. The chain couples TRBV6-6 to TRBJ2-2; D gene ambiguous. Sample: PBMCs, mostly from graft donor cells, taken 360 days after TCRalphabeta/CD19-depleted stem cell transplant. The source is a male patient between 2 and 10 years old who had a stem cell transplant for acute myeloid leukemia, so the T cells may come from the graft donor. The CDR3 region is CASIFGQLNTGELFF. The DNA for the CDR3 is TGTGCCAGCATCTTTGGGCAGCTAAACACCGGGGAGCTGTTTTTT.